This entry is about one TCR beta chain. The read halts 3 residues ahead of the CDR3 end, with the missing end drawn from the germline J gene. The sample originates from a study of T cells in women clearing cervical HPV infection. The repertoire was sequenced with immunoSEQ multiplex PCR; TCRdb's copy has only in-frame clones and lacks some. The repertoire shows about 19,000 clones; the top ten hold roughly 3.2%. The ends lost 5 bases at V and 2 bases at J; junction bases unmatched: 9. The germline V gene has CDR1 SGHVS and CDR2 FQNEAQ. This CDR3 has 16 amino acids. The TCR comes from a woman aged 18 to 75 with a cervical HPV16 infection that either progressed to CIN3+ or cleared (not recorded which). The sequenced sample consisted of blood buffy coat. The V gene is TRBV7-8, the J gene TRBJ2-3; 8 bases line up with TRBD1. The CDR3 here is CASSRRPRGLTDTQYF. The covered CDR3 bases are TGTGCCAGCAGCCGTCGTCCCAGGGGGCTCACAGATACG.